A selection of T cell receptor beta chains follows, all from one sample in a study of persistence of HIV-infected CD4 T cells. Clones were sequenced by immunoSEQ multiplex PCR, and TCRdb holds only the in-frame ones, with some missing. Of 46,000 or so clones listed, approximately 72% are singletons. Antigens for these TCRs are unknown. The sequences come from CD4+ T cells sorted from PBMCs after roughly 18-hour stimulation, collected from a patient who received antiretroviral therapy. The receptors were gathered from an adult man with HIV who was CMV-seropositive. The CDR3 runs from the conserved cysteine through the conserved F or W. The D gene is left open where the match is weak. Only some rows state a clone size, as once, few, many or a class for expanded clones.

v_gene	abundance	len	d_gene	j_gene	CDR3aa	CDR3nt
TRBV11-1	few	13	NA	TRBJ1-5	CASSLGLNQPQHF	TGTGCCAGCAGCTTAGGTCTTAATCAGCCCCAGCATTTT
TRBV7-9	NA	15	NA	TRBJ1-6	CASSLAGGGYSPLHF	TGTGCCAGCAGCTTAGCCGGGGGAGGGTATTCACCCCTCCACTTT
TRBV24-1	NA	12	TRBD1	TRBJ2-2	CATNDRDGELFF	TGTGCCACCAATGACAGGGACGGGGAGCTGTTTTTT
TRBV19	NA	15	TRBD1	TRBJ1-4	CASNTGTGPGEKLFF	TGTGCCAGTAATACCGGGACAGGTCCGGGTGAAAAACTGTTTTTT
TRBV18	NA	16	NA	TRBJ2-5	CASSPLAKRADGTQYF	TGTGCCAGCTCACCACTCGCCAAGCGGGCCGATGGGACCCAGTACTTC
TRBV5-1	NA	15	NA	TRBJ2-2	CASSPIRGPTGELFF	TGCGCCAGCAGCCCCATACGGGGCCCGACCGGGGAGCTGTTTTTT
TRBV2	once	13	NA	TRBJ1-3	CASRETYGNTIYF	TGTGCCAGCAGAGAGACTTACGGAAACACCATATATTTT
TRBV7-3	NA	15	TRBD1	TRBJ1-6	CASSLTGMGRSPLHF	TGTGCCAGCAGCTTGACAGGGATGGGTCGTTCACCCCTCCACTTT
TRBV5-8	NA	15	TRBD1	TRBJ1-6	CASSLTGQTNSPLHF	TGTGCCAGCAGCTTGACGGGACAGACTAATTCACCCCTCCACTTT
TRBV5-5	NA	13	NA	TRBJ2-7	CASSLGGFGLQYF	TGTGCCAGCAGCTTGGGGGGTTTCGGTCTGCAGTACTTC
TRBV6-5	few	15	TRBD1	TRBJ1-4	CASSYGGQTNEKLFF	TGTGCCAGCAGTTATGGGGGACAGACAAATGAAAAACTGTTTTTT
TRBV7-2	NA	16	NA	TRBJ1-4	CASSLRAATTNEKLFF	TGTGCCAGCAGCTTACGGGCAGCCACAACTAATGAAAAACTGTTTTTT
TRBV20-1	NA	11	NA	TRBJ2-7	CSAEGSYEQYF	TGCAGTGCAGAAGGCAGCTACGAGCAGTACTTC
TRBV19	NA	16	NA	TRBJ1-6	CASRTHRDNNNSPLHF	TGTGCCAGTCGCACCCACCGGGACAACAATAATTCACCCCTCCACTTT
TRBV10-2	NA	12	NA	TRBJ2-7	CASSGQFYEQYF	TGCGCCAGCAGCGGACAGTTCTACGAGCAGTACTTC
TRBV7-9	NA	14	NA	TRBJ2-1	CASSLSGPSNEQFF	TGTGCCAGCAGCTTAAGTGGCCCCTCCAATGAGCAGTTCTTC
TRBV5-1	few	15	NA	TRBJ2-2	CASSLEAGLPGELFF	TGCGCCAGCAGCTTGGAGGCGGGTTTACCCGGGGAGCTGTTTTTT
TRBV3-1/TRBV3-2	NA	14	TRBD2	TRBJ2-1	CASSELAGVGEQFF	TGTGCCAGCAGCGAGCTAGCGGGGGTAGGTGAGCAGTTCTTC
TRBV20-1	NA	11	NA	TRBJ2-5	CSAREGETQYF	TGCAGTGCTCGAGAAGGGGAGACCCAGTACTTC
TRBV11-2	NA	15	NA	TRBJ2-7	CASSLGIGFRDEQYF	TGTGCCAGCAGCTTAGGGATAGGTTTCAGGGACGAGCAGTACTTC
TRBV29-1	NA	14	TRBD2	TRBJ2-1	CSVGKAGVYNEQFF	TGCAGCGTGGGGAAAGCGGGGGTATACAATGAGCAGTTCTTC
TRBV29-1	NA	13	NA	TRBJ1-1	CSVESALGGNPFF	TGCAGCGTTGAATCCGCGTTAGGGGGGAATCCTTTCTTT
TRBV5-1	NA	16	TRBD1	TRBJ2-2	CASSFLIGTGEGELFF	TGCGCCAGCAGCTTTTTGATCGGGACAGGGGAAGGGGAGCTGTTTTTT
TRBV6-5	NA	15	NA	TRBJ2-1	CASTPSGTWDNEQFF	TGTGCCAGCACCCCGTCGGGTACTTGGGACAATGAGCAGTTCTTC
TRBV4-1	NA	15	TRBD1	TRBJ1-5	CASGPRDSTNQPQHF	TGCGCCAGCGGACCCCGGGACAGTACCAATCAGCCCCAGCATTTT
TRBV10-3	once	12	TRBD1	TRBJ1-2	CASTEGARGYTF	TGTGCCAGTACGGAGGGGGCGCGTGGCTACACCTTC
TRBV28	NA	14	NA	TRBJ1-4	CASSLQAAAEKLFF	TGTGCCAGCAGTTTACAGGCGGCGGCTGAAAAACTGTTTTTT
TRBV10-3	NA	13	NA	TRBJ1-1	CAIRASTNTEAFF	TGTGCCATCAGAGCCAGCACGAACACTGAAGCTTTCTTT
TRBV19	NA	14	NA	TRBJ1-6	CASSMLGAFSPLHF	TGTGCCAGTAGTATGCTGGGGGCGTTTTCACCCCTCCACTTT
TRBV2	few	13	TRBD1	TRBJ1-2	CASSRQGGYGYTF	TGTGCCAGCAGTCGACAGGGAGGCTATGGCTACACCTTC
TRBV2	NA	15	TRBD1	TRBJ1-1	CASSISGTVNTEAFF	TGTGCCAGCAGTATATCCGGGACAGTGAACACTGAAGCTTTCTTT
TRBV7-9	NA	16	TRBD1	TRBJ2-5	CASSERWTGPQETQYF	TGTGCCAGCAGCGAACGGTGGACAGGGCCACAAGAGACCCAGTACTTC
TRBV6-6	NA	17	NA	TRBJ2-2	CASSPLHEYRRTGELFF	TGTGCCAGCAGTCCTCTCCACGAATACCGGCGCACCGGGGAGCTGTTTTTT
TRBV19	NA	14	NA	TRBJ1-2	CASSIRFRGGGYTF	TGTGCCAGTAGTATTAGATTTCGGGGCGGCGGCTACACCTTC
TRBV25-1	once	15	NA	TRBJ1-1	CASSQIGAGKSEAFF	TGTGCCAGCAGCCAAATAGGGGCCGGGAAGTCTGAAGCTTTCTTT
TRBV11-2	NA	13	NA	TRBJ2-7	CASSQGSYYEQYF	TGTGCCAGCAGCCAGGGGTCGTACTACGAGCAGTACTTC
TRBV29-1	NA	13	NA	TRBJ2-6	CSVRVSGANVLTF	TGCAGCGTCAGGGTCTCTGGGGCCAACGTCCTGACTTTC
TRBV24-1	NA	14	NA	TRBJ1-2	CATSDERISYGYTF	TGTGCCACCAGTGACGAGAGGATCAGCTATGGCTACACCTTC
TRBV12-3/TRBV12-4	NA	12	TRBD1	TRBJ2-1	CASSTDRYQQFF	TGTGCCAGCAGCACGGACAGGTATCAGCAGTTCTTC
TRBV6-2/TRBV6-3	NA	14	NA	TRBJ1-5	CASSQRGSNQPQHF	TGTGCCAGCAGTCAGAGGGGAAGCAATCAGCCCCAGCATTTT
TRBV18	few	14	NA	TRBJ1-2	CASSPPEVPGGYTF	TGTGCCAGCTCACCACCCGAGGTTCCAGGGGGCTACACCTTC
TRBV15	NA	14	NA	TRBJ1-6	CATAGGVVGSPLHF	TGTGCCACGGCCGGTGGGGTCGTAGGCTCACCCCTCCACTTT